This is a list of T cell receptor beta chains from one sample in a study of blood T cell repertoires in COVID-19. Sequenced by immunoSEQ multiplex PCR; TCRdb stores in-frame clones only, minus some. The repertoire includes 110,000 to 150,000 clones, just under 90% of them detected once, and 3.5% to 5.5% sits in the top ten. Sequences were obtained from peripheral blood. The origin of the receptors is a woman in her forties with acute or convalescent COVID-19. CDR3s include the opening cysteine and the closing phenylalanine or tryptophan. Fields, in order: D gene, clone size, V gene, J gene, CDR3 length, CDR3 DNA, CDR3 protein. The D gene is left open where the match is weak. The listing skips clone size in some rows; elsewhere it reads once, few, many or a size class.

d_call: -; clone_size: -; v_call: TRBV28; j_call: TRBJ2-7; cdr3_length: 12; cdr3_nt: TGTGCCAGCAGTTTTAGAGCCTACGAGCAGTACTTC; cdr3_aa: CASSFRAYEQYF
d_call: TRBD1; clone_size: -; v_call: TRBV5-5; j_call: TRBJ1-6; cdr3_length: 15; cdr3_nt: TGTGCCAGCAGCTCGGGACAGGGTTATAATTCACCCCTCCACTTT; cdr3_aa: CASSSGQGYNSPLHF
d_call: TRBD1; clone_size: once; v_call: TRBV6-5; j_call: TRBJ2-1; cdr3_length: 16; cdr3_nt: TGTGCCAGCAGTTACGGCGGGACAGGTGGGTCGAATGAGCAGTTCTTC; cdr3_aa: CASSYGGTGGSNEQFF
d_call: TRBD1; clone_size: -; v_call: TRBV19; j_call: TRBJ1-2; cdr3_length: 14; cdr3_nt: TGTGCCAGTAGTGCAACAGGGGGCGCGGATGGCTACACCTTC; cdr3_aa: CASSATGGADGYTF
d_call: -; clone_size: -; v_call: TRBV12-1; j_call: TRBJ2-5; cdr3_length: 15; cdr3_nt: TGTGCCAGCAGCCCCGGGACAGGGGGCGGGGAGACCCAGTACTTC; cdr3_aa: CASSPGTGGGETQYF
d_call: -; clone_size: -; v_call: TRBV7-2; j_call: TRBJ2-2; cdr3_length: 16; cdr3_nt: TGTGCCAGCAGCCTAGAAGGGGGGGCGAACACCGGGGAGCTGTTTTTT; cdr3_aa: CASSLEGGANTGELFF
d_call: TRBD1; clone_size: once; v_call: TRBV4-1; j_call: TRBJ1-4; cdr3_length: 16; cdr3_nt: TGCGCCAGCTGCCGGCCCCGACAGGGATCGGTTGAAAAACTGTTTTTT; cdr3_aa: CASCRPRQGSVEKLFF
d_call: -; clone_size: -; v_call: TRBV28; j_call: TRBJ1-4; cdr3_length: 15; cdr3_nt: TGTGCCATCACACCTCGGACATTAACTAATGAAAAACTGTTTTTT; cdr3_aa: CAITPRTLTNEKLFF
d_call: TRBD1; clone_size: -; v_call: TRBV20-1; j_call: TRBJ2-7; cdr3_length: 14; cdr3_nt: TGCAGTGCTAGTTCCGACAGGGGGCCTGGCGAGCAGTACTTC; cdr3_aa: CSASSDRGPGEQYF
d_call: -; clone_size: -; v_call: TRBV27; j_call: TRBJ2-7; cdr3_length: 14; cdr3_nt: TGTGCCAGCAGTTTCGGCAGGCAAGGTTACGAGCAGTACTTC; cdr3_aa: CASSFGRQGYEQYF
d_call: TRBD1; clone_size: -; v_call: TRBV10-1; j_call: TRBJ2-7; cdr3_length: 15; cdr3_nt: TGCGCCAGCAGTGAAGGCACAGGGGGATTCTACGAGCAGTACTTC; cdr3_aa: CASSEGTGGFYEQYF
d_call: TRBD1; clone_size: -; v_call: TRBV10-3; j_call: TRBJ1-3; cdr3_length: 15; cdr3_nt: TGTGCCATCGCATCGACAGGGGTAGGAGGAAACACCATATATTTT; cdr3_aa: CAIASTGVGGNTIYF
d_call: -; clone_size: -; v_call: TRBV5-1; j_call: TRBJ1-2; cdr3_length: 15; cdr3_nt: TGCGCCAGCAGCTTGGGGACAGCCCTCCGTGATGGCTACACCTTC; cdr3_aa: CASSLGTALRDGYTF
d_call: TRBD1; clone_size: -; v_call: TRBV27; j_call: TRBJ1-3; cdr3_length: 13; cdr3_nt: TGTGCCAGCAAGGGGACAGAAAGGAACACCATATATTTT; cdr3_aa: CASKGTERNTIYF
d_call: -; clone_size: -; v_call: TRBV3-1/TRBV3-2; j_call: TRBJ1-5; cdr3_length: 17; cdr3_nt: TGTGCCAGCAGCCAAGACCCGGGTTGGGGCCTACCTCGGCCCCAGCATTTT; cdr3_aa: CASSQDPGWGLPRPQHF
d_call: TRBD1; clone_size: few; v_call: TRBV27; j_call: TRBJ1-5; cdr3_length: 15; cdr3_nt: TGTGCCAGCAGAGCTTGGACAGGGGACGACCAGCCCCAGCATTTT; cdr3_aa: CASRAWTGDDQPQHF
d_call: -; clone_size: once; v_call: TRBV6-5; j_call: TRBJ1-1; cdr3_length: 13; cdr3_nt: TGTGCCAGCAGTTTACAGGGACGCGCTGAAGCTTTCTTT; cdr3_aa: CASSLQGRAEAFF
d_call: TRBD1; clone_size: few; v_call: TRBV7-6; j_call: TRBJ1-1; cdr3_length: 16; cdr3_nt: TGTGCCAGCAGCACACGACAGGGTTACTGGAACACTGAAGCTTTCTTT; cdr3_aa: CASSTRQGYWNTEAFF
d_call: -; clone_size: -; v_call: TRBV2; j_call: TRBJ1-6; cdr3_length: 13; cdr3_nt: TGTGCCAGCAGAAGGACAGTCAATTCACCCCTCCACTTT; cdr3_aa: CASRRTVNSPLHF